This T cell receptor (beta chain) was sequenced for a study of T-cell memory formation after mild COVID-19. On the study more broadly: There were largely donor-specific TCR clusters. Findings and caveats of the study: Some clones that responded were present in memory (sampled pre-infection), which suggests cross-reactive memory joined. Clones shrinking from day 15 to 85 showed even CD4/CD8 mixes; later expanders tilted CD4+.

This clonotype appeared many times. The antigen is not known. The 5'RACE method, run with constant-segment primers, produced TCR alpha and TCR beta cDNA libraries (carrying sample barcodes and UMIs). MiXCR, run by TCRdb on the 5' RACE reads, gives a single entry per CDR3 protein. This sample has 300,000 to 350,000 distinct CDR3 sequences, with roughly 13% found just once. The germline CDR1 and CDR2 sequences are SGHAT and FQNNGV. V shed 1 base and J 2 bases; nucleotides not matched to a gene: 3. The CDR3 has 15 amino acids. This chain uses TRBV11-2 with TRBJ2-3; 7 positions agree with TRBD2. The receptor comes from a man between 18 and 35 years old who had mild COVID-19 (a few samples of this study predate the infection). Cell type and time point are not known. Sequencing was done on a sample of PBMCs or a T cell subset sorted from them (not recorded which). This chain's CDR3 is CASSLGGDYTDTQYF. The CDR3 coding sequence is TGTGCCAGCAGCTTAGGGGGGGACTACACAGATACGCAGTATTTT. The full variable domain, in which reference TRBV11-2 and TRBJ2-3 provide the parts outside the CDR3, is EAGVAQSPRYKIIEKRQSVAFWCNPISGHATLYWYQQILGQGPKLLIQFQNNGVVDDSQLPKDRFSAERLKGVDSTLKIQPAKLEDSAVYLCASSLGGDYTDTQYFGPGTRLTVL.